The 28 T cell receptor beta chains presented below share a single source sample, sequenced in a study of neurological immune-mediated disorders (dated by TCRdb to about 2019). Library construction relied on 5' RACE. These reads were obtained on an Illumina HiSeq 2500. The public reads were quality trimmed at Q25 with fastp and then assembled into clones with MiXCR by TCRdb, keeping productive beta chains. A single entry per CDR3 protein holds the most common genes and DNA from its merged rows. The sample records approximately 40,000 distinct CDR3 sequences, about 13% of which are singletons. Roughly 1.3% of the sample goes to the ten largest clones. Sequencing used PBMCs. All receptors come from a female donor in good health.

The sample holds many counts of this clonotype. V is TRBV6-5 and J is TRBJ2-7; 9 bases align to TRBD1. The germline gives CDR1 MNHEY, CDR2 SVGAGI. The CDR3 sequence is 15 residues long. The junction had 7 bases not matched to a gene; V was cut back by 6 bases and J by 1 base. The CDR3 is CASRPRQGGSYEQYF. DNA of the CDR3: TGTGCCAGCAGACCTCGACAGGGGGGTTCCTACGAGCAGTACTTC.

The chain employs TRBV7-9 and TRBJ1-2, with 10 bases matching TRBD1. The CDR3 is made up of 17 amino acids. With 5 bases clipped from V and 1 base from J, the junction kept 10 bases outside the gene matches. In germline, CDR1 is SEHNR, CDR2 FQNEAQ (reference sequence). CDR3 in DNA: TGTGCCAGCAGCCCTTGGACAGGGGGGAACTTTAACTATGGCTACACCTTC. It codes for CASSPWTGGNFNYGYTF.

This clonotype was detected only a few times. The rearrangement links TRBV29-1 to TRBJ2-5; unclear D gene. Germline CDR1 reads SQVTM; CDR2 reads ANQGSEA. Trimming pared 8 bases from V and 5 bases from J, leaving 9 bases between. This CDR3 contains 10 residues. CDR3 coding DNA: TGCAGCTACAAGAGGGAGACCCAGTACTTC. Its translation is CSYKRETQYF.

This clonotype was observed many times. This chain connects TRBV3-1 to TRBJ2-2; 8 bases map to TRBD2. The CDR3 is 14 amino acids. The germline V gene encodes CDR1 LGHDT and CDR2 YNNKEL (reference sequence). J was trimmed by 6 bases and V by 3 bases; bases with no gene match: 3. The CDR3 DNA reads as TGTGCCAGCAGCCATCTGACTAGCGCCGGGGAGCTGTTTTTT. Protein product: CASSHLTSAGELFF.

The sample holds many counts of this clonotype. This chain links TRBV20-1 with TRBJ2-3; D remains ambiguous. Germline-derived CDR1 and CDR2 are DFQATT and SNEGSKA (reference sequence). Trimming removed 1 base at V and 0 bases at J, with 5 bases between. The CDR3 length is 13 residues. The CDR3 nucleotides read TGCAGTGCTAGAGTCTCTAGCACAGATACGCAGTATTTT. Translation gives CSARVSSTDTQYF.

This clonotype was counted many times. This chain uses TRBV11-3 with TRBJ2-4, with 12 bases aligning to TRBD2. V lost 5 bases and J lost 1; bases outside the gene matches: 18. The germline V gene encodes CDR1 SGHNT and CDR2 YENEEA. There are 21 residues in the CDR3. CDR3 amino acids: CASSTGMTSGSFSRAKNIQYF. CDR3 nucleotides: TGTGCCAGCAGCACCGGTATGACTAGCGGGAGTTTTTCCCGGGCCAAAAACATTCAGTACTTC. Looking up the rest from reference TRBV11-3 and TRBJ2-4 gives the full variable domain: EAGVVQSPRYKIIEKKQPVAFWCNPISGHNTLYWYLQNLGQGPELLIRYENEEAVDDSQLPKDRFSAERLKGVDSTLKIQPAELGDSAVYLCASSTGMTSGSFSRAKNIQYFGAGTRLSVL.

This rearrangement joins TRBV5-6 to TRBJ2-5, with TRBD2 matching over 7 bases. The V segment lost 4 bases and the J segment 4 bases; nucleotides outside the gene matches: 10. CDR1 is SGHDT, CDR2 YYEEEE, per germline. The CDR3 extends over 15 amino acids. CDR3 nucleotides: TGTGCCAGCAGCCGACGGGACTATCTAAGAGAGACCCAGTACTTC. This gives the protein CASSRRDYLRETQYF.

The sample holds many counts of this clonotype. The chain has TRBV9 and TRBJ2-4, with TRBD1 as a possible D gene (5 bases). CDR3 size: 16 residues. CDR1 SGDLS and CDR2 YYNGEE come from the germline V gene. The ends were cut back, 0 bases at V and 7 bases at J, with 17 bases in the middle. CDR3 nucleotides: TGTGCCAGCAGCGTAGAGGGGATCCCGCAAAGTAACATTCAGTACTTC. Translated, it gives CASSVEGIPQSNIQYF.

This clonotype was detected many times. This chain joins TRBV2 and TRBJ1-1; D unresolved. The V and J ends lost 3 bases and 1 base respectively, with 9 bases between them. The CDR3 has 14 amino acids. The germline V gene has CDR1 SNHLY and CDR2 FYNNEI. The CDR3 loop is CASSDNPRNTEAFF. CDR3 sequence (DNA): TGTGCCAGCAGTGATAACCCGCGGAACACTGAAGCTTTCTTT.

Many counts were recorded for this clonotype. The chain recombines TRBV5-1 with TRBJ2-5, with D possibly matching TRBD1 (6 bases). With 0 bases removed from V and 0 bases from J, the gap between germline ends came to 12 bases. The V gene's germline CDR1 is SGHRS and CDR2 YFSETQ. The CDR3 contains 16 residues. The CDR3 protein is CASSLDGGQYQETQYF. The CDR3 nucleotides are TGCGCCAGCAGCTTGGATGGCGGACAGTACCAAGAGACCCAGTACTTC.

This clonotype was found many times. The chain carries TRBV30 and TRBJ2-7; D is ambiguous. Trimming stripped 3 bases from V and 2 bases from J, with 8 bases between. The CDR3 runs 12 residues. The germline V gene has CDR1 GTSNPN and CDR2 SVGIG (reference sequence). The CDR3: CAWSQRAYEQYF. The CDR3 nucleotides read TGTGCCTGGAGCCAAAGAGCCTACGAGCAGTACTTC.

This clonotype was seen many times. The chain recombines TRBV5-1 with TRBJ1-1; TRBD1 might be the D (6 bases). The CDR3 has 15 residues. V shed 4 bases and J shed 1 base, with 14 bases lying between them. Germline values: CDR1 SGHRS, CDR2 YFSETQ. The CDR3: CASSGGGTSNTEAFF. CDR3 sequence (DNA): TGCGCCAGCAGCGGAGGGGGGACATCGAACACTGAAGCTTTCTTT.

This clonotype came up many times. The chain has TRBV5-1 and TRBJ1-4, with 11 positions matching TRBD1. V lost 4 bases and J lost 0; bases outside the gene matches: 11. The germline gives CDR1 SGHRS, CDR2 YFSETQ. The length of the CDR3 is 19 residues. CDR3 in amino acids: CASSPNRDRGRATNEKLFF. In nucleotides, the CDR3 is TGCGCCAGCAGCCCAAACCGGGACAGGGGGAGAGCAACTAATGAAAAACTGTTTTTT.

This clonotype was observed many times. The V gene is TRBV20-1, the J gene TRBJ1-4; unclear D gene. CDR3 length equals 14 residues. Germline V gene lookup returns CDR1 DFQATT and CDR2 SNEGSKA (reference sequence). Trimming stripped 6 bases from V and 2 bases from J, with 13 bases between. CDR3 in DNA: TGCAGTGCCCGGAAGCCCGGGACTAATGAAAAACTGTTTTTT. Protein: CSARKPGTNEKLFF.

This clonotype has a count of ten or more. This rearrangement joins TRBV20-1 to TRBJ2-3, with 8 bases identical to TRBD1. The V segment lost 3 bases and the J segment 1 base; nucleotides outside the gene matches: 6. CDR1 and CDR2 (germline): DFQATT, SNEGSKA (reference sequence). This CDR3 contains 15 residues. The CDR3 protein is CSASDSGQGTDTQYF. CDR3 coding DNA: TGCAGTGCTAGTGACTCGGGACAGGGCACAGATACGCAGTATTTT.

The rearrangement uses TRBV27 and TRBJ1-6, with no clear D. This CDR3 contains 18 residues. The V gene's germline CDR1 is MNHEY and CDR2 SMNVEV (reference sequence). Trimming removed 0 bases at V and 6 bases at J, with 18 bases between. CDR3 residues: CASSLSPPRPSSNSPLHF. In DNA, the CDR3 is TGTGCCAGCAGTTTATCCCCTCCGAGACCGTCTTCTAATTCACCCCTCCACTTT.

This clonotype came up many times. CDR3 residues: CASSRTGLAPGELFF. In DNA form, the CDR3 reads TGTGCCAGCAGTCGCACTGGACTAGCGCCCGGGGAGCTGTTTTTT. The chain carries TRBV12-3 or TRBV12-4 and TRBJ2-2; 9 bases match TRBD2. The CDR3 sequence is 15 residues long. The V gene end was trimmed by 5 bases and the J gene end by 6 bases; junction bases not matched to a gene: 7.

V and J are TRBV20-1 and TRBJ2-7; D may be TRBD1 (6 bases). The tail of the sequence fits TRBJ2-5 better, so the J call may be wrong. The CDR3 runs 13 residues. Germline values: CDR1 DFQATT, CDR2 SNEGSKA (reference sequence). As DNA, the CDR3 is TGCAGTGCAGCCGGGACAACCCAAGAGACCCAGTACTTC. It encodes CSAAGTTQETQYF.

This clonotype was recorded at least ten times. The CDR3 bases are TGTGCCAGCAGCCCAAGGGGGGGGGCAAACATTCAGTACTTC. It encodes CASSPRGGANIQYF. This chain uses TRBV6-2 or TRBV6-3 with TRBJ2-4; tentatively, D is TRBD2 (7 bases). Germline V lookup: CDR1 MNHEY, CDR2 SVGEGT. V dropped 6 bases and J dropped 6 bases, with 15 bases sitting between them. This CDR3 region has 14 residues.

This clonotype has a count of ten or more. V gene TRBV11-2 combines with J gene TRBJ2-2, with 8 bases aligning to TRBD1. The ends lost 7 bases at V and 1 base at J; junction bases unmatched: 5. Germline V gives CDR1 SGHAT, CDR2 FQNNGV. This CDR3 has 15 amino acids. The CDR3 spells CASKQGVKNTGELFF. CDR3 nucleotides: TGTGCCAGCAAACAGGGGGTAAAGAACACCGGGGAGCTGTTTTTT. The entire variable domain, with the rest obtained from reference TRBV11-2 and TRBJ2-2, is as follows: EAGVAQSPRYKIIEKRQSVAFWCNPISGHATLYWYQQILGQGPKLLIQFQNNGVVDDSQLPKDRFSAERLKGVDSTLKIQPAKLEDSAVYLCASKQGVKNTGELFFGEGSRLTVL.

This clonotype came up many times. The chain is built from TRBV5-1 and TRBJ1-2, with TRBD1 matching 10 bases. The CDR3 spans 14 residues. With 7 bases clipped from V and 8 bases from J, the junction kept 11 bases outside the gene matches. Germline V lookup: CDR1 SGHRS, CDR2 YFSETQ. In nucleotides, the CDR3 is TGCGCCAGCGGCCAAGACAGGGGGCGACAGGGCTACACCTTC. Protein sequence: CASGQDRGRQGYTF.

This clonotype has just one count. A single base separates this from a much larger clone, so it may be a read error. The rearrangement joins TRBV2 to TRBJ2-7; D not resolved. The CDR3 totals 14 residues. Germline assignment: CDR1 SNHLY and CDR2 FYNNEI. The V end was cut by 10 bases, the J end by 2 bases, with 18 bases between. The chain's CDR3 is CANTPQGLTYEQYF. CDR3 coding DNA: TGTGCCAACACCCCCCAAGGCCTAACCTACGAGCAGTACTTC.

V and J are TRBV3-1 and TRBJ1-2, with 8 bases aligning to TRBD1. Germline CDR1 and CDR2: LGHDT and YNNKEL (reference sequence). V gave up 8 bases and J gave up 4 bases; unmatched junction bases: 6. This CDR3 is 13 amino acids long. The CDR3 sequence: CASHGQGRYGYTF. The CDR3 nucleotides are TGTGCCAGCCACGGACAGGGCCGCTATGGCTACACCTTC.

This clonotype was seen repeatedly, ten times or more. CDR3 sequence reads: CASSLGLTEMNTEAFF. The CDR3 DNA reads TGCGCCAGCAGCTTGGGTTTGACAGAGATGAACACTGAAGCTTTCTTT. The chain joins TRBV5-1 to TRBJ1-1; tentative D call: TRBD1 (5 bases). The germline V gene encodes CDR1 SGHRS and CDR2 YFSETQ. This CDR3 contains 16 residues. V was shortened by 0 bases and J by 0 bases, with 12 bases between the two germline ends.

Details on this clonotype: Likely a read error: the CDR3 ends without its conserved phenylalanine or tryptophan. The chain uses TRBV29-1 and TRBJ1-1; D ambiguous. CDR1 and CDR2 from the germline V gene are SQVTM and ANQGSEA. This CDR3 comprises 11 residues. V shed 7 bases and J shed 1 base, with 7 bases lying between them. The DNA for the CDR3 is TGCAGCGGAAGAAGGAACACTGAAGCTTTCTCT. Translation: CSGRRNTEAFS.

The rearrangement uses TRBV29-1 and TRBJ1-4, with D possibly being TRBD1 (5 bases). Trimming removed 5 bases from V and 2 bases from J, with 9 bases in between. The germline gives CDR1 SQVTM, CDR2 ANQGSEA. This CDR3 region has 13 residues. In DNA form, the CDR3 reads TGCAGCGTTCGAGGGGCTACTAATGAAAAACTGTTTTTT. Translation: CSVRGATNEKLFF.

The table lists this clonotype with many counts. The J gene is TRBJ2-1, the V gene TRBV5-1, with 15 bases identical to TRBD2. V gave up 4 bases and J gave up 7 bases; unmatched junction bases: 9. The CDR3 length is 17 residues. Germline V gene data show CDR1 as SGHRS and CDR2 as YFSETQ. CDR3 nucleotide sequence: TGCGCCAGCAGCGTGCTGGGACTAGCGGGAGGAGTGAATGAGCAGTTCTTC. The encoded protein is CASSVLGLAGGVNEQFF. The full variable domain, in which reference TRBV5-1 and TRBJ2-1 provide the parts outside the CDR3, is KAGVTQTPRYLIKTRGQQVTLSCSPISGHRSVSWYQQTPGQGLQFLFEYFSETQRNKGNFPGRFSGRQFSNSRSEMNVSTLELGDSALYLCASSVLGLAGGVNEQFFGPGTRLTVL.

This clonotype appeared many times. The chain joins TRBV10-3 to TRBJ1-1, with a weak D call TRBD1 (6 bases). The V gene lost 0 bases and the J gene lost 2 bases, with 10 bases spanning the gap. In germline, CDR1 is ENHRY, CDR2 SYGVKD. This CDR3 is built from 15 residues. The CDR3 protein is CAISESQQGNTEAFF. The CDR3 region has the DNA TGTGCCATCAGTGAGTCCCAACAGGGCAACACTGAAGCTTTCTTT.